This T cell receptor (beta chain) was profiled in a study of blood T cell repertoires in COVID-19. TCRdb's copy holds only in-frame clones and misses some; the assay was immunoSEQ multiplex PCR. The sample yields around 170,000 clones, roughly 80% seen once. The V gene's germline CDR1 is MNHNS and CDR2 SASEGT. V lost 0 bases and J lost 0; bases outside the gene matches: 4. The CDR3 runs to 17 residues. What was sequenced was peripheral blood. This receptor was taken from a man younger than 40 with active or convalescent COVID-19. This sequence joins TRBV6-1 and TRBJ1-4; 7 bases fit TRBD1. CDR3 residues: CASSEAPRGATNEKLFF. Here the CDR3 DNA reads TGTGCCAGCAGTGAAGCGCCCAGGGGGGCAACTAATGAAAAACTGTTTTTT.